The rows below give T cell receptor beta chains drawn from one sample of a study of persistence of HIV-infected CD4 T cells. The assay was immunoSEQ multiplex PCR, and TCRdb's table has in-frame clones only and misses some. The table has 15,000 to 20,000 clones, about two thirds seen once. These receptors have no identified antigens. Sequenced material: CD4+ T cells sorted from PBMCs after approximately 19-hour stimulation, taken from a patient who received antiretroviral therapy. These receptor sequences come from an adult woman with HIV who was CMV-seropositive. Each CDR3 is given with its conserved first and last residue. A D gene is named only where the DNA matches it firmly. Size tells how often a clone was seen (once, few, many) or the class of an expanded clone, and some rows leave it out.

>-|TRBV28|-|TRBJ1-5
CASRPGPQYSNQPQHF
TGTGCCAGCCGGCCGGGGCCTCAATATAGCAATCAGCCCCAGCATTTT
>-|TRBV27|TRBD1|TRBJ1-2
CASSSGQGAYGYTF
TGTGCCAGCAGTTCCGGACAGGGGGCCTATGGCTACACCTTC
>few|TRBV11-1|-|TRBJ1-6
CASRVRQLNSPLHF
TGTGCCAGCAGGGTACGGCAGCTTAATTCACCCCTCCACTTT
>once|TRBV19|TRBD1|TRBJ1-1
CASSDRGWPEAFF
TGTGCCAGTAGTGACAGGGGTTGGCCTGAAGCTTTCTTT
>once|TRBV5-1|TRBD1|TRBJ1-4
CASSDGQGTTNEKLFF
TGCGCCAGCAGCGACGGACAGGGGACGACTAATGAAAAACTGTTTTTT
>-|TRBV4-1|-|TRBJ1-2
CASSQEGAGRRGYTF
TGCGCCAGCAGCCAAGAAGGGGCAGGGCGACGTGGCTACACCTTC
>once|TRBV19|TRBD1|TRBJ1-4
CASSFLRGRREKLFF
TGTGCCAGTAGTTTCCTTAGGGGGCGCCGGGAAAAACTGTTTTTT
>-|TRBV19|TRBD1|TRBJ2-7
CASSLPIGQAQYEQYF
TGTGCCAGTAGTCTCCCGATTGGACAGGCGCAATACGAGCAGTACTTC
>-|TRBV30|-|TRBJ1-1
CAWSPGPLGTEAFF
TGTGCCTGGAGCCCCGGGCCCTTGGGTACTGAAGCTTTCTTT
>few|TRBV6-5|-|TRBJ2-3
CASSLARATDTQYF
TGTGCCAGCAGTCTCGCAAGGGCCACAGATACGCAGTATTTT
>-|TRBV5-6|-|TRBJ2-2
CASSQNTGELFF
TGTGCCAGCAGCCAGAACACCGGGGAGCTGTTTTTT
>-|TRBV10-1|TRBD1|TRBJ2-1
CASGRTGTGDINEQFF
TGCGCCAGCGGACGAACCGGGACAGGGGATATCAATGAGCAGTTCTTC
>-|TRBV4-2|-|TRBJ1-5
CASSQDWGRGDQPQHF
TGTGCCAGCAGCCAAGATTGGGGCAGAGGGGATCAGCCCCAGCATTTT
>-|TRBV5-4|TRBD2|TRBJ2-3
CASSLTGGGYTDTQYF
TGTGCCAGCAGCTTAACAGGCGGGGGGTACACAGATACGCAGTATTTT
>-|TRBV6-5|TRBD1|TRBJ1-2
CASRALQGGFYGYTF
TGTGCCAGCAGGGCCCTGCAGGGGGGCTTCTATGGCTACACCTTC
>-|TRBV6-5|-|TRBJ1-1
CASSLPSQGNTEAFF
TGTGCCAGCAGTTTACCCTCACAGGGCAACACTGAAGCTTTCTTT
>-|TRBV24-1|-|TRBJ2-3
CATQRQSTDTQYF
TGTGCCACCCAACGACAGAGCACAGATACGCAGTATTTT
>once|TRBV18|TRBD2|TRBJ2-1
CASSPPSSGGREQFF
TGTGCCAGCTCACCACCGTCTAGCGGGGGACGGGAGCAGTTCTTC
>-|TRBV24-1|-|TRBJ2-1
CATSDLLDRGGSNEQFF
TGTGCCACCAGTGATTTGCTTGACAGGGGAGGGAGCAATGAGCAGTTCTTC
>-|TRBV6-5|TRBD1|TRBJ1-2
CASSQRDRVNYGYTF
TGTGCCAGCAGTCAAAGGGACAGGGTAAACTATGGCTACACCTTC
>once|TRBV9|-|TRBJ1-4
CASSEGTLGGEKLFF
TGTGCCAGCAGCGAGGGGACGTTAGGGGGTGAAAAACTGTTTTTT
>-|TRBV3-1/TRBV3-2|TRBD2|TRBJ2-7
CASSPPGGKGEQYF
TGTGCCAGCAGCCCCCCGGGGGGGAAAGGCGAGCAGTACTTC
>few|TRBV29-1|-|TRBJ1-5
CSVHEGGGGNQPQHF
TGCAGCGTTCACGAGGGAGGCGGTGGCAATCAGCCCCAGCATTTT
>-|TRBV14|-|TRBJ2-2
CASSQDTGNTGELFF
TGTGCCAGCAGCCAAGATACGGGTAACACCGGGGAGCTGTTTTTT
>-|TRBV24-1|TRBD1|TRBJ2-5
CATSDPDREVQYF
TGTGCCACCAGTGACCCGGACAGGGAGGTCCAGTACTTC
>-|TRBV3-1/TRBV3-2|TRBD2|TRBJ2-3
CASSQDIAAGGTDTQYF
TGTGCCAGCAGCCAAGATATCGCAGCGGGGGGCACAGATACGCAGTATTTT
>-|TRBV19|TRBD1|TRBJ2-1
CASLRDRGSNEQFF
TGTGCCAGTCTTCGGGACAGGGGATCCAATGAGCAGTTCTTC
>-|TRBV5-8|-|TRBJ1-4
CASNVHGGNEKLFF
TGTGCCAGCAATGTACACGGAGGGAATGAAAAACTGTTTTTT
>-|TRBV2|TRBD2|TRBJ2-5
CASRGGSGGGQETQYF
TGTGCCAGCAGAGGTGGATCGGGGGGAGGGCAAGAGACCCAGTACTTC
>-|TRBV18|-|TRBJ2-1
CASSPDINEQFF
TGTGCCAGCTCACCTGATATCAATGAGCAGTTCTTC
>-|TRBV14|-|TRBJ1-6
CASSLQGSPFNSPLHF
TGTGCCAGCAGCCTCCAAGGGTCGCCGTTTAATTCACCCCTCCACTTT